Only a few counts were recorded for the clone carrying this TCR beta chain. Its antigen is as yet unknown. The CDR3 spans 12 residues. CDR1 and CDR2 (germline): SQVTM, ANQGSEA. V was clipped by 5 bases and J by 0 bases, with 8 bases between them. Unique molecular identifiers were carried by the TCR beta cDNA libraries. Input of about 0.95 to 11 million T cells yielded a few hundred thousand cDNA molecules. TCRdb passed the PCR reads through MiXCR, listing each CDR3 protein once. This sample has hundreds of thousands of distinct CDR3 sequences, with about 27% found just once. These data come from a study of post-analysis software for immune sequencing data. For the study at large: Relapsing-remitting, secondary progressive and progressive-relapsing multiple sclerosis were all included among the disease courses. Study-wide results and caveats: Higher frequency in patients than in controls was seen for 5 or 6 TRBV segments, with TRBV5-6, TRBV5-1 and TRBV20-1 among them. Comparison with controls showed significantly lower normalized Chao1 diversity in multiple sclerosis patients.

This TCR was sampled from a girl aged 10-17 years with multiple sclerosis. The sample taken for sequencing was blood. The chain carries TRBV29-1 and TRBJ2-7, with a tentative D call TRBD1 (5 bases). The CDR3 DNA follows: TGCAGCGTTCAGGGAAACTCCTACGAGCAGTACTTC. It translates to CSVQGNSYEQYF.